These 3 T cell receptor beta chains came from one sample sequenced in a study of Ad26.COV2.S vaccination and SARS-CoV-2 variants. Assay used: immunoSEQ multiplex PCR; TCRdb lists only in-frame clones, some missing. Of about 350,000 clones listed, around 92% are singletons. Sequencing used peripheral blood, obtained after recovery from COVID-19. Receptor source: a human donor who had recovered from COVID-19.

This clone was seen once. The chain has TRBV28 and TRBJ2-2; a possible D gene is TRBD2 (6 bases). The germline V and J ends were trimmed by 4 bases and 7 bases, with 7 bases remaining between them. The length of the CDR3 is 12 residues. Germline V lookup: CDR1 MDHEN, CDR2 SYDVKM. The CDR3 coding sequence is TGTGCCAGCAGTTCGACTAGCGGGGAGCTGTTTTTT. Amino acid sequence: CASSSTSGELFF.

The chain couples TRBV4-1 to TRBJ1-5, with TRBD1 matching over 7 bases. Looked up from germline, CDR1 is MGHRA and CDR2 is YSYEKL. The CDR3 is made up of 19 amino acids. V trimming: 2 bases; J trimming: 6 bases; junction bases outside the gene matches: 19. The DNA for the CDR3 is TGCGCCAGCAGCCAACGACCAAGCGAAAACAGGGGAGGGGGTCAGCCCCAGCATTTT. This translates into CASSQRPSENRGGGQPQHF.

The genes are TRBV7-9 and TRBJ2-1; 7 nucleotides align to TRBD2. This CDR3 spans 14 amino acids. Germline trimming cut 3 bases from V and 7 bases from J; bases unmatched to any gene: 6. In germline, CDR1 is SEHNR, CDR2 FQNEAQ (reference sequence). The CDR3: CASSLPGGYNEQFF. CDR3 in DNA: TGTGCCAGCAGCTTGCCGGGGGGTTATAATGAGCAGTTCTTC.